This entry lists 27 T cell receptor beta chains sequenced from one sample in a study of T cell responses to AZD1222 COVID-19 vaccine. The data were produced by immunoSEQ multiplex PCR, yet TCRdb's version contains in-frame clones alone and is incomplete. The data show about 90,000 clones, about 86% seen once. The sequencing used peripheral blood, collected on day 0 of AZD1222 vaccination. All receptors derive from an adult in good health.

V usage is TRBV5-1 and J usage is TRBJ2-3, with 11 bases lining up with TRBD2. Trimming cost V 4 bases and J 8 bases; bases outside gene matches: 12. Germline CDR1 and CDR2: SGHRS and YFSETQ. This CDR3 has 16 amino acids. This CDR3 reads CASSDQLAGVVGTQYF. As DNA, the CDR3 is TGCGCCAGCAGCGACCAACTAGCGGGAGTTGTTGGTACGCAGTATTTT.

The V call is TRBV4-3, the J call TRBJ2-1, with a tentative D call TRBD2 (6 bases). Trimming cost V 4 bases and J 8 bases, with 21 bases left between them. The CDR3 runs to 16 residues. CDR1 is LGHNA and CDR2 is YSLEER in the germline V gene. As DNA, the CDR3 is TGCGCCAGCAGCCTATCCGGGACTGTATTCCCCGATGAGCAGTTCTTC. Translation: CASSLSGTVFPDEQFF.

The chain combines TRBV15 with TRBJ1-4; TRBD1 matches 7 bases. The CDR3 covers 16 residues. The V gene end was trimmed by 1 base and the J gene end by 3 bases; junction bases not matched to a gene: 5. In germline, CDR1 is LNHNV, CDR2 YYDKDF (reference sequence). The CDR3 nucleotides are TGTGCCACCAGCAGAGTCTCAGGGGGGGCTAATGAAAAACTGTTTTTT. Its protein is CATSRVSGGANEKLFF.

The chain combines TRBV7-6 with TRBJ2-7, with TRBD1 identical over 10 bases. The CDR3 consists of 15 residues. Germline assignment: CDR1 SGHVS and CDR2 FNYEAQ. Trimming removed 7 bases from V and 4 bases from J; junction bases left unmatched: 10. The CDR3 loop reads CASTSRQGARYEQYF. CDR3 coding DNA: TGTGCCAGCACATCTCGACAGGGGGCTAGGTACGAGCAGTACTTC. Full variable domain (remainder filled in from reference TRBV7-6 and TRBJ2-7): GAGVSQSPRYKVTKRGQDVALRCDPISGHVSLYWYRQALGQGPEFLTYFNYEAQQDKSGLPNDRFSAERPEGSISTLTIQRTEQRDSAMYRCASTSRQGARYEQYFGPGTRLTVT.

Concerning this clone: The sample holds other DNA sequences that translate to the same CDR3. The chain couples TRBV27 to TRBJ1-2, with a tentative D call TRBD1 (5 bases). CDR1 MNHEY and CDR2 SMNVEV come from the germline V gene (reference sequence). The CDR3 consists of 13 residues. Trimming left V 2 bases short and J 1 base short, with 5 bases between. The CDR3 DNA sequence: TGTGCCAGCAGTTTACAGGGTAACTATGGCTACACCTTC. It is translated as CASSLQGNYGYTF.

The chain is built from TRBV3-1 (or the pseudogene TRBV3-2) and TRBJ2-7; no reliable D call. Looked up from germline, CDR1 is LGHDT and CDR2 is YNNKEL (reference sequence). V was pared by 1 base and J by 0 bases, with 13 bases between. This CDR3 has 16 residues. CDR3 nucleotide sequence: TGTGCCAGCAGCCAAGTTTTGCGGTTGAGCTCCTACGAGCAGTACTTC. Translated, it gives CASSQVLRLSSYEQYF.

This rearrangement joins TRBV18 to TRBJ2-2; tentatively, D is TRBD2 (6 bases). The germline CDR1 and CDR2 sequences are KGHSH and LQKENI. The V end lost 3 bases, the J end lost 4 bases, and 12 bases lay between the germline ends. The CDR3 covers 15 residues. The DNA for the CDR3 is TGTGCCAGCTCACCGCGCCGGGAGCCCACCGGGGAGCTGTTTTTT. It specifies CASSPRREPTGELFF.

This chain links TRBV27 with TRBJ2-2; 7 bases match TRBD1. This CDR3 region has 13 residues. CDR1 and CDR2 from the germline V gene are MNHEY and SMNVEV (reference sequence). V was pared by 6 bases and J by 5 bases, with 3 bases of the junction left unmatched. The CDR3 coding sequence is TGTGCCAGCAGGGACAGGTCGACCGGGGAGCTGTTTTTT. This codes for CASRDRSTGELFF.

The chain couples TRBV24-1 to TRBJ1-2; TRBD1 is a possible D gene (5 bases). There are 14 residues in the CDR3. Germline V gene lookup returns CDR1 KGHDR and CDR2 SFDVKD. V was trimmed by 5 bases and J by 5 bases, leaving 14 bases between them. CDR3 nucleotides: TGTGCCACCAGTGGGAGGGGTAGGGAGTATGGCTACACCTTC. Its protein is CATSGRGREYGYTF.

The CDR3 loop is CASSLSLDYGGASKNIQYF. In DNA form, the CDR3 reads TGTGCCAGCAGCTTAAGTCTCGACTACGGAGGGGCTAGCAAAAACATTCAGTACTTC. This chain uses TRBV7-9 with TRBJ2-4, with D perhaps matching TRBD2 (6 bases). Germline CDR1 is SEHNR and CDR2 is FQNEAQ (reference sequence). V lost 2 bases and J 3 bases, leaving 23 bases between the germline ends. The CDR3 totals 19 residues.

The CDR3 DNA reads as TGTGCCAGCAGCCCAGCGGGCGGGAGGGTCGAGCAGTACTTC. Protein: CASSPAGGRVEQYF. V and J are TRBV28 and TRBJ2-7; 9 bases fit TRBD2. CDR3 length: 14 residues. Germline-derived CDR1 and CDR2 are MDHEN and SYDVKM. V shed 6 bases, J shed 6 bases, and the junction held 9 bases outside the gene matches. The full variable domain, in which reference TRBV28 and TRBJ2-7 provide the parts outside the CDR3, is DVKVTQSSRYLVKRTGEKVFLECVQDMDHENMFWYRQDPGLGLRLIYFSYDVKMKEKGDIPEGYSVSREKKERFSLILESASTNQTSMYLCASSPAGGRVEQYFGPGTRLTVT.

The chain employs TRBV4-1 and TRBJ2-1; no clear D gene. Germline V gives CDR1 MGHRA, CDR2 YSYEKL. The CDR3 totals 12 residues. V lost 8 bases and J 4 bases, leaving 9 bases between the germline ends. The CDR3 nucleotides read TGCGCCAGCTCTAGGGTTTACAATGAGCAGTTCTTC. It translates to CASSRVYNEQFF.

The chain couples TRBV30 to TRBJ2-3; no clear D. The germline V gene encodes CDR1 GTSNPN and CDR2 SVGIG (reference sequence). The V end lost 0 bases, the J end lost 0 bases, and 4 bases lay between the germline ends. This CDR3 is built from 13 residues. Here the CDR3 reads CAWSVVSTDTQYF. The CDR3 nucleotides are TGTGCCTGGAGTGTTGTCAGCACAGATACGCAGTATTTT.

For the CDR3, the DNA is TGTGCCAGCAGCCTGATGGGCAGCGGGGTCGAAAAACTGTTTTTT. Translation: CASSLMGSGVEKLFF. The chain has TRBV5-8 and TRBJ1-4; no clear D gene. Trimming removed 4 bases at V and 8 bases at J, with 18 bases between. This CDR3 is built from 15 residues. From germline, CDR1 is SGHTS and CDR2 YDEGEE.

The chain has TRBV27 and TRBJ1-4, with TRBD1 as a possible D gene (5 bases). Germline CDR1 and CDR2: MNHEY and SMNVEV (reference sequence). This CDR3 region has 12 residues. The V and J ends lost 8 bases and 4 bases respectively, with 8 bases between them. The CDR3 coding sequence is TGTGCCAGCGGGAGGGGTAATGAAAAACTGTTTTTT. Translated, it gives CASGRGNEKLFF.

CDR3 bases: TGTGCCAGCAGCCCGCGCCAGGGATCCCTCTACGAGCAGTACTTC. It specifies CASSPRQGSLYEQYF. The chain has TRBV14 and TRBJ2-7; TRBD1 might be the D (5 bases). The germline V gene has CDR1 SGHDN and CDR2 FVKESK. Trimming took off 4 bases at V and 3 bases at J, with 16 bases between the two ends. This CDR3 contains 15 residues.

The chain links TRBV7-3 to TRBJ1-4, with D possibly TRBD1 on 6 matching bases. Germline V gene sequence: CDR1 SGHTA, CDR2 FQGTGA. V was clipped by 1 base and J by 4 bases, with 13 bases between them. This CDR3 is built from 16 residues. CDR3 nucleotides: TGTGCCAGCAGCTTAAACCCCAGGGGTAATAATGAAAAACTGTTTTTT. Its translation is CASSLNPRGNNEKLFF.

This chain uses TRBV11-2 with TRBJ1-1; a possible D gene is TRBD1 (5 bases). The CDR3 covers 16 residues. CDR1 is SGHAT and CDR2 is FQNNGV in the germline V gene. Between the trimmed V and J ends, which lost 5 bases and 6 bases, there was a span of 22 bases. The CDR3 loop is CASSPPGNRIEAEAFF. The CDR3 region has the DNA TGTGCCAGCAGCCCCCCCGGGAACAGGATTGAGGCTGAAGCTTTCTTT.

CDR3 loop: CASSLRGAEQFF. The CDR3 nucleotides are TGTGCCAGCAGCTTACGGGGTGCTGAGCAGTTCTTC. The chain carries TRBV7-2 and TRBJ2-1, with D maybe TRBD2 (5 bases). Trimming cost V 2 bases and J 9 bases, with 8 bases left between them. Germline CDR1 reads SGHTA; CDR2 reads FQGNSA. CDR3 length: 12 residues.

This CDR3 is CASSTPKGWGVRHEQYF. The CDR3 DNA is TGTGCCAGCAGCACACCAAAGGGATGGGGGGTACGGCACGAGCAGTACTTC. The chain employs TRBV21-1 and TRBJ2-7; the tabulated D call, TRBD2, remains unverified against the DNA. TRBV21-1 is tagged as a pseudogene. There are 17 residues in the CDR3.

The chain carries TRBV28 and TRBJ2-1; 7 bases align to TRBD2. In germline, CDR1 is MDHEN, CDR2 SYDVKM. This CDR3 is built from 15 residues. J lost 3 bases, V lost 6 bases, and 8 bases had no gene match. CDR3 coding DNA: TGTGCCAGCAGCGGGGCACCGGGGGGCTACAATGAGCAGTTCTTC. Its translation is CASSGAPGGYNEQFF.

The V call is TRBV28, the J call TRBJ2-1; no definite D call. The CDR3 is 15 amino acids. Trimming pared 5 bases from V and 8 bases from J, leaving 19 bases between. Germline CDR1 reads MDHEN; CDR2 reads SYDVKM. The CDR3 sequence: CASSPPGDRAHEQFF. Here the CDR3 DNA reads TGTGCCAGCAGTCCACCGGGTGACCGCGCCCATGAGCAGTTCTTC.

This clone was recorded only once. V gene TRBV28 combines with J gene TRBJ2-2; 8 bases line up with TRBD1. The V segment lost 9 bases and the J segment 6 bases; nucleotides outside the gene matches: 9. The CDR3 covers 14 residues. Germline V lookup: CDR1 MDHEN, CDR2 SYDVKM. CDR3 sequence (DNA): TGTGCCAGTAACGGACAGGGTGGGCCCGGGGAGCTGTTTTTT. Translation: CASNGQGGPGELFF. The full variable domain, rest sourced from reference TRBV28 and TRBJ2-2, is DVKVTQSSRYLVKRTGEKVFLECVQDMDHENMFWYRQDPGLGLRLIYFSYDVKMKEKGDIPEGYSVSREKKERFSLILESASTNQTSMYLCASNGQGGPGELFFGEGSRLTVL.

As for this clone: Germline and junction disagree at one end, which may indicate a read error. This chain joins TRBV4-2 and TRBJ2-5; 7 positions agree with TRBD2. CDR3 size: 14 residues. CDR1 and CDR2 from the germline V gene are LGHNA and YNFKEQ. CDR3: CASSQLGTMEIQYF. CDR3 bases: TGTGCCAGCAGCCAACTTGGGACTATGGAGATCCAGTACTTC.

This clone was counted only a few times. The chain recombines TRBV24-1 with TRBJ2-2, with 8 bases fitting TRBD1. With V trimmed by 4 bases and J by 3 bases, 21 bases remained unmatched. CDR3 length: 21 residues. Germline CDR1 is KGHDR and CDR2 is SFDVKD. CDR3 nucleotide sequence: TGTGCCACCAGTGAGGTACTTGGACAGGGCAAAAATGGCGAAGACACCGGGGAGCTGTTTTTT. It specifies CATSEVLGQGKNGEDTGELFF.

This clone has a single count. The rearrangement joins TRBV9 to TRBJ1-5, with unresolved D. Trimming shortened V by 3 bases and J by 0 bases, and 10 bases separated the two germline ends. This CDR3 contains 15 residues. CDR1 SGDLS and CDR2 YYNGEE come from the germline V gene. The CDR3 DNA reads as TGTGCCAGCAGCGCCGACGGGGATAGCAATCAGCCCCAGCATTTT. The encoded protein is CASSADGDSNQPQHF.

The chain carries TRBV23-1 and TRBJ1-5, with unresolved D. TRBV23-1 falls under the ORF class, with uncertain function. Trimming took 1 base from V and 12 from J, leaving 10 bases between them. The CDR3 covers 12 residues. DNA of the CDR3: TGCGCCAGCAGTCAATGGGTTTTGGGCCAGCATTTT. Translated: CASSQWVLGQHF.